This is a list of T cell receptor beta chains from one sample in a study of blood T cell repertoires in COVID-19. The data were produced by immunoSEQ multiplex PCR, yet TCRdb's version contains in-frame clones alone and is incomplete. This repertoire shows approximately 81,000 clones, almost 85% found once; its top ten account for around 7.2%. What was sequenced was peripheral blood. Source of these receptors: a human donor in a cohort sampled during active COVID-19. CDR3s include the opening cysteine and the closing phenylalanine or tryptophan. The order of the fields is clone size, D gene, J gene, V gene, CDR3 DNA, CDR3 protein. D genes are given only for firm matches. Where a row states a size, it is once, few, many or the class of an expanded clone; other rows omit it.

clone_size: -; d_call: -; j_call: TRBJ2-5; v_call: TRBV5-1; cdr3_nt: TGCGCCAGCAGCTTGGGAGGGGGACACAAGGAGACCCAGTACTTC; cdr3_aa: CASSLGGGHKETQYF
clone_size: -; d_call: TRBD1; j_call: TRBJ2-4; v_call: TRBV19; cdr3_nt: TGTGCCAGTAGCACCGGGACAGGAAAAAACATTCAGTACTTC; cdr3_aa: CASSTGTGKNIQYF
clone_size: -; d_call: TRBD1; j_call: TRBJ2-3; v_call: TRBV18; cdr3_nt: TGTGCCAGCTCTCAGCAGCCCAGTACAGGGGCTTTCACAGATACGCAGTATTTT; cdr3_aa: CASSQQPSTGAFTDTQYF
clone_size: once; d_call: TRBD2; j_call: TRBJ2-5; v_call: TRBV3-1/TRBV3-2; cdr3_nt: TGTGCCAGCAGCCTCCGGACCGGGGGGGAGACCCAGTACTTC; cdr3_aa: CASSLRTGGETQYF
clone_size: -; d_call: -; j_call: TRBJ1-3; v_call: TRBV7-2; cdr3_nt: TGTGCCAGCAGCTTAGGCGTGGGCAGCTCTGGAAACACCATATATTTT; cdr3_aa: CASSLGVGSSGNTIYF
clone_size: -; d_call: -; j_call: TRBJ1-2; v_call: TRBV4-2; cdr3_nt: TGTGCCAGCAGCCAAGATCTTCTGAACTATGGCTACACCTTC; cdr3_aa: CASSQDLLNYGYTF
clone_size: -; d_call: -; j_call: TRBJ2-2; v_call: TRBV10-2; cdr3_nt: TGCGCCAGCTGGACAACCGGGGAGCTGTTTTTT; cdr3_aa: CASWTTGELFF
clone_size: -; d_call: -; j_call: TRBJ1-5; v_call: TRBV7-2; cdr3_nt: TGTGCCAGCAGCTTGAGCCCAAATCAGCCCCAGCATTTT; cdr3_aa: CASSLSPNQPQHF
clone_size: -; d_call: TRBD1; j_call: TRBJ1-1; v_call: TRBV7-2; cdr3_nt: TGTGCCAGCAACCCCCAGGGGGCGGTGAACACTGAAGCTTTCTTT; cdr3_aa: CASNPQGAVNTEAFF
clone_size: -; d_call: -; j_call: TRBJ2-7; v_call: TRBV18; cdr3_nt: TGTGCCAGCTCACGCGACAGATCCAACGAGCAGTACTTC; cdr3_aa: CASSRDRSNEQYF
clone_size: -; d_call: TRBD2; j_call: TRBJ2-7; v_call: TRBV7-3; cdr3_nt: TGTGCCAGCAGCGCAAGCGGGGGGGCCTACGAGCAGTACTTC; cdr3_aa: CASSASGGAYEQYF
clone_size: -; d_call: -; j_call: TRBJ1-1; v_call: TRBV14; cdr3_nt: TGTGCCAGCAGCCAAGTTTTCAGAGGAGGGATAACAAGGTCCGCTGAAGCTTTCTTT; cdr3_aa: CASSQVFRGGITRSAEAFF
clone_size: -; d_call: TRBD1; j_call: TRBJ1-2; v_call: TRBV5-6; cdr3_nt: TGTGCCAGCAGCTTGAGGGGGTTTCAGGGGGTTGGCCCTGGCTACACCTTC; cdr3_aa: CASSLRGFQGVGPGYTF
clone_size: -; d_call: TRBD1; j_call: TRBJ2-7; v_call: TRBV7-8; cdr3_nt: TGTGCCAGCAGCGCGCGAATGGGACAGGGGGCGGACGAGCAGTACTTC; cdr3_aa: CASSARMGQGADEQYF